This TCR beta chain stems from a study of identical twins. About this clonotype itself: Its specificity is not known.

The CDR3 extends over 15 amino acids. Trimming took 2 bases from V and 4 from J; bases not matched to a gene: 5. From germline, CDR1 is LNHDA and CDR2 SQIVND (reference sequence). Study outcomes and limitations: Cross-sectional statistics, not tracking of the same donors, supported the conclusions. For out-of-frame beta sequences, excess twin sharing was weaker.

MiXCR, run by TCRdb on the 5' RACE reads, gives a single entry per CDR3 protein. The sample records 250,000 or so distinct CDR3 sequences, about 8.9% being singletons. This sample also appeared in a second study, on yellow fever vaccine responses in identical twins.

The sequence derives from a woman under 30 in good health. The rearrangement links TRBV19 to TRBJ2-7; 10 nucleotides line up with TRBD2. Sequencing was done on a sample of CD8+ T cells sorted from blood. The CDR3 region has the DNA TGTGCCAGTAGTATATCAGCGGGAGGGCTATACGAGCAGTACTTC. Translation: CASSISAGGLYEQYF.